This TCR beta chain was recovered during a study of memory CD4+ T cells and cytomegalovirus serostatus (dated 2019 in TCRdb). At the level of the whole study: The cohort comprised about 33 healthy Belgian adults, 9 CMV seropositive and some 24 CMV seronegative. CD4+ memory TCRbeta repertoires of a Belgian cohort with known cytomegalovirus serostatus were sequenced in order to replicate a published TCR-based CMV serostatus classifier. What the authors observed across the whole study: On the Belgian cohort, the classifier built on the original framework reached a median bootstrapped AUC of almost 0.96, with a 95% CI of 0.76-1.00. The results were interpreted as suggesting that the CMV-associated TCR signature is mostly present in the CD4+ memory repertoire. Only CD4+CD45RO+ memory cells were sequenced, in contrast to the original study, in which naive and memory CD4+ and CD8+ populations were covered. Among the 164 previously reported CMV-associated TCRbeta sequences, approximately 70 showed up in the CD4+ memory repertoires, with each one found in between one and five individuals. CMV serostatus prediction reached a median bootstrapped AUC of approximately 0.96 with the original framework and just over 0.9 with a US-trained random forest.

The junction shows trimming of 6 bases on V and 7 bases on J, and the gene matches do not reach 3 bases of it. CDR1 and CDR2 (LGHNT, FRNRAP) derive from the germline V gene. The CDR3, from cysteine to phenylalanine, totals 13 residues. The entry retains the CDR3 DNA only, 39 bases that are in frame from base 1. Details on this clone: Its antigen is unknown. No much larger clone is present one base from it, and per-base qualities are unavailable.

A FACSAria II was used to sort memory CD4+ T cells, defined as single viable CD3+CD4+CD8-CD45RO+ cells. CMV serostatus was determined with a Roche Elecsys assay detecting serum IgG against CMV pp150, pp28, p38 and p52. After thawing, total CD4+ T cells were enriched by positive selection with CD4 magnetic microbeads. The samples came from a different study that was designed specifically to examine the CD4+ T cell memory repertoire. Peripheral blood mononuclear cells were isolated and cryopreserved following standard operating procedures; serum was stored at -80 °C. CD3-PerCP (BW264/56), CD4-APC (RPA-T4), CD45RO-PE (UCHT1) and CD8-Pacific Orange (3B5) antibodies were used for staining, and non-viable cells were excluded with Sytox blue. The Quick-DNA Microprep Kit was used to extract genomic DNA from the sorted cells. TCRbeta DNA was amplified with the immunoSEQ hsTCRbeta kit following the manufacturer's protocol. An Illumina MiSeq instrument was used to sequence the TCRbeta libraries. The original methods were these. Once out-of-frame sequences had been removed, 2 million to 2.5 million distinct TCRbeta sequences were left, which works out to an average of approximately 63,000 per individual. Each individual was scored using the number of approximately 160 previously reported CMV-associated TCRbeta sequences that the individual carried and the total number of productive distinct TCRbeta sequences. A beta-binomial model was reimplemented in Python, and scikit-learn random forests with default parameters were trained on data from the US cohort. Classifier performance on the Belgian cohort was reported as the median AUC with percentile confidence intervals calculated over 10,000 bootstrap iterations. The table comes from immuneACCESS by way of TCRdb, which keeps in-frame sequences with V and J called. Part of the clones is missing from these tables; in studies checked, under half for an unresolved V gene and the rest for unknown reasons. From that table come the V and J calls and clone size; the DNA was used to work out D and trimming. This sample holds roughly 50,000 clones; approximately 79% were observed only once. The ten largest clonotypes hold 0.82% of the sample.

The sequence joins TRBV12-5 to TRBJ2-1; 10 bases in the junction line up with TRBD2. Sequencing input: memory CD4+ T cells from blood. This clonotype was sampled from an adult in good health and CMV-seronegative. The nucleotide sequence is TGTGCTAGTGGAGTAGCGGGGGGTAATGAGCAGTTCTTC. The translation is CASGVAGGNEQFF.